This TCR beta chain was identified in a study of response to subunit inactivated influenza vaccine. MiXCR, applied by TCRdb to the RT-PCR reads, yields one record per CDR3 protein. The table has more than 500,000 distinct CDR3 sequences, over 9% seen once; the top ten hold 11%. Overall study results and limits: Authors suggested few new T cells are recruited by each seasonal influenza vaccination.

J gave up 5 bases and V 5 bases, and 5 bases lay outside the gene matches. This CDR3 region has 13 residues. Germline V CDR1 and CDR2: SGHVS, FNYEAQ. This clonotype has more than one count but fewer than ten. No antigen is known for it. The same sample was also used in a study of T cells expressing NK-cell markers. That publication notes: The TCR beta cDNA came from 5'RACE template switching with UMIs. Repertoire data for TCR beta were derived from sorted T cells (CD3+CD56+NKG2C+, CD3+CD56+NKG2C- and CD3+CD56-NKG2C+). Dominance of the CD3+CD56-NKG2C+ fraction by these clonotypes also held in a handful of donors.

The sequences come from PBMCs from blood, collected on the day of vaccination. The TCR was taken from a man aged 50 to 60 who received an inactivated influenza vaccine. The chain is built from TRBV7-6 and TRBJ2-5; 7 nucleotides match TRBD1. CDR3: CASSGQTGETQYF. CDR3 bases: TGTGCCAGCAGCGGCCAGACAGGGGAGACCCAGTACTTC.